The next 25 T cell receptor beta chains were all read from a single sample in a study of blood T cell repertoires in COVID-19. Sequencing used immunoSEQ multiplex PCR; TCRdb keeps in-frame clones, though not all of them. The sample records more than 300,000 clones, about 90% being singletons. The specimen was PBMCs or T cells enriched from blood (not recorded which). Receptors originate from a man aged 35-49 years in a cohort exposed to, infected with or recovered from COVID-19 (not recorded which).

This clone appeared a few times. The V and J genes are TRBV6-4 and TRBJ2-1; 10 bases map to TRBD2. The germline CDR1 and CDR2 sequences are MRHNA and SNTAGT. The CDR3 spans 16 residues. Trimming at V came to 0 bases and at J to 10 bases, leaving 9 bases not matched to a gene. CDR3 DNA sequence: TGTGCCAGCAGTGACTCGTCTAGCGGGAGTGCGGGGGAGCAGTTCTTC. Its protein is CASSDSSSGSAGEQFF.

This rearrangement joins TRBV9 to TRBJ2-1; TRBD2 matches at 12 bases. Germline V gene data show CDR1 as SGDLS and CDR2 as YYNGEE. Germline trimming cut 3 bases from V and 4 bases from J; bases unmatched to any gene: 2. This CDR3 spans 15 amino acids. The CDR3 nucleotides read TGTGCCAGCAGCGCCGGACTAGCGGGGTACAATGAGCAGTTCTTC. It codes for CASSAGLAGYNEQFF.

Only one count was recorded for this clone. CDR3: CASSPMGEGETQYF. The CDR3 DNA is TGTGCCAGCAGCCCCATGGGGGAGGGGGAGACCCAGTACTTC. This sequence joins TRBV11-1 and TRBJ2-5, with TRBD2 matching over 7 bases. This CDR3 is built from 14 residues. With 5 bases clipped from V and 5 bases from J, the junction kept 8 bases outside the gene matches. The germline CDR1 and CDR2 sequences are SGHAT and FQDESV (reference sequence).

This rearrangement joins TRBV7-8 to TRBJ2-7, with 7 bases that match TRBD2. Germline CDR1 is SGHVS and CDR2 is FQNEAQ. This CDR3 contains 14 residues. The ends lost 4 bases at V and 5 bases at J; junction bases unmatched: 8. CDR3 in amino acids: CASSSRREIDEQYF. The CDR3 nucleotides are TGTGCCAGCAGCTCTCGGCGGGAGATCGACGAGCAGTACTTC.

CDR3 sequence (DNA): TGTGCCAGCAGCCCCAGGGTTTCTGGCAATCAGCCCCAGCATTTT. It encodes CASSPRVSGNQPQHF. V gene TRBV3-1 (or the pseudogene TRBV3-2) combines with J gene TRBJ1-5; perhaps TRBD1 as D (5 bases). The CDR3 covers 15 residues. CDR1 and CDR2 from the germline V gene are LGHDT and YNNKEL (reference sequence). V shed 4 bases and J shed 2 bases, with 12 bases lying between them.

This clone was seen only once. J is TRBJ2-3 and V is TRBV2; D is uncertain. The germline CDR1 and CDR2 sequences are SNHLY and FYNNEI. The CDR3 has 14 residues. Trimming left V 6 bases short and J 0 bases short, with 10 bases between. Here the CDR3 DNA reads TGTGCCAGCAGCGCCCTGACTAGCACAGATACGCAGTATTTT. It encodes CASSALTSTDTQYF.

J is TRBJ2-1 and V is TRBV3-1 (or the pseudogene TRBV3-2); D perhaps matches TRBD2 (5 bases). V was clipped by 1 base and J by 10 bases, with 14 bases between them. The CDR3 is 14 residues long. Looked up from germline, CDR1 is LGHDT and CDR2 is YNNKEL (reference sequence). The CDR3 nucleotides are TGTGCCAGCAGCCAAGCATTAAGGGAGTCGGAGCAGTTCTTC. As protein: CASSQALRESEQFF.

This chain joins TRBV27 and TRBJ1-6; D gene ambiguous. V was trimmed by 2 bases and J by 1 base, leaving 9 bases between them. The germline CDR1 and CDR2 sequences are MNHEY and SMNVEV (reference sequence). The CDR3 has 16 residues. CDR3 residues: CASSLKGGSYNSPLHF. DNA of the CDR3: TGTGCCAGCAGTTTAAAGGGCGGGTCCTATAATTCACCCCTCCACTTT.

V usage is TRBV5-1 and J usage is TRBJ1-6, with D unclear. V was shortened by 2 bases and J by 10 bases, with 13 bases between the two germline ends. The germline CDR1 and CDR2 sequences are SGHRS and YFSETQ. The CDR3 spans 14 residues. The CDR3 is CASSFGEVGSPLHF. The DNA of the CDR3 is TGCGCCAGCAGCTTCGGGGAGGTGGGGTCACCCCTCCACTTT.

CDR3 sequence: CASRRTGGETQYF. In DNA, the CDR3 is TGTGCCAGTAGGAGGACAGGCGGGGAGACCCAGTACTTC. The chain links TRBV19 to TRBJ2-5, with 7 bases aligning to TRBD1. The V gene end was trimmed by 6 bases and the J gene end by 5 bases; junction bases not matched to a gene: 6. Germline V gene lookup returns CDR1 LNHDA and CDR2 SQIVND (reference sequence). The CDR3 contains 13 residues.

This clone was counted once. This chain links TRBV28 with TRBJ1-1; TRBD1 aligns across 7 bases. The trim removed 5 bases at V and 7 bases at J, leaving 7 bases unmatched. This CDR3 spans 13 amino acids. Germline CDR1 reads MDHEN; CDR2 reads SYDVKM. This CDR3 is CASSQTGRSEAFF. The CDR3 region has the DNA TGTGCCAGCAGTCAGACAGGGAGGAGTGAAGCTTTCTTT.

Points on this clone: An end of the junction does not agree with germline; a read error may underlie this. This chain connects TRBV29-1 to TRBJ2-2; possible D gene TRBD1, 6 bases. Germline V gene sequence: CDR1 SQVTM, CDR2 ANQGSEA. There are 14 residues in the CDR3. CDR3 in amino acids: CSAEPGQNTGELFF. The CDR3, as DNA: TGCAGCGCTGAACCGGGACAGAACACCGGGGAGCTGTTTTTT.

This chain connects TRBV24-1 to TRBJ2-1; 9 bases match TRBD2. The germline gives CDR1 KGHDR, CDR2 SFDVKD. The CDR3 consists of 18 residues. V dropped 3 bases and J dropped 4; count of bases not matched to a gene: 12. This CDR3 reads CATSDHTISGRGYNEQFF. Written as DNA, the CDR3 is TGTGCCACCAGTGATCACACCATTAGCGGGAGAGGGTACAATGAGCAGTTCTTC.

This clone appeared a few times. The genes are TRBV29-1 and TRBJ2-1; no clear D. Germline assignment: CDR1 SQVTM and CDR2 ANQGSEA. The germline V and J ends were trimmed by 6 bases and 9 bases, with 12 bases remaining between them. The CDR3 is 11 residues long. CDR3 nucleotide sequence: TGCAGCGTCTCCCGTTCAGGTGAGCAGTTCTTC. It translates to CSVSRSGEQFF.

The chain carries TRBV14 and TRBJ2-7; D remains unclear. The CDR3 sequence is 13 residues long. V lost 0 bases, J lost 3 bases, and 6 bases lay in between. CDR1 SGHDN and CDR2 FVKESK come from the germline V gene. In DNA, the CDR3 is TGTGCCAGCAGCCAAGATCCTAACTACGAGCAGTACTTC. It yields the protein CASSQDPNYEQYF.

CDR3 sequence: CASSLGGGSNQPQHF. In DNA, the CDR3 is TGCGCCAGCAGCTTGGGGGGAGGAAGCAATCAGCCCCAGCATTTT. The rearrangement links TRBV5-1 to TRBJ1-5; D is undetermined. The V end was cut by 0 bases, the J end by 1 base, with 8 bases between. This CDR3 contains 15 residues. Germline values: CDR1 SGHRS, CDR2 YFSETQ.

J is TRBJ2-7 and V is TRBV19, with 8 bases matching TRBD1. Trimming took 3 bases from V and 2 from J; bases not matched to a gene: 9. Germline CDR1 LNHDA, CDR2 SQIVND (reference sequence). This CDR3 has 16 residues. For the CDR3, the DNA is TGTGCCAGTAGTATTCAGGGGGCGCGTTTTCCCTACGAGCAGTACTTC. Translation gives CASSIQGARFPYEQYF.

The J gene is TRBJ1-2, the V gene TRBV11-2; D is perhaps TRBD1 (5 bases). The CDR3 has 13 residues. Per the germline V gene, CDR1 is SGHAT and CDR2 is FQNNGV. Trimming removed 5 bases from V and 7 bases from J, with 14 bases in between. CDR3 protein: CASSPGTGSGYTF. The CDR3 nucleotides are TGTGCCAGCAGCCCCGGGACCGGGAGTGGCTACACCTTC.

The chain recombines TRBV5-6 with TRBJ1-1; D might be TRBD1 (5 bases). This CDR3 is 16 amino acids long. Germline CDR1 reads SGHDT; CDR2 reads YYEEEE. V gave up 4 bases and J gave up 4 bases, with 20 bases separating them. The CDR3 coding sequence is TGTGCCAGCAGCCTCAGGGTTTTGGTGTTGGGCACTGAAGCTTTCTTT. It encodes CASSLRVLVLGTEAFF.

CDR3 residues: CASSSSRDKNTEAFF. Written as DNA, the CDR3 is TGTGCCAGCAGCTCCAGCCGGGACAAGAACACTGAAGCTTTCTTT. The rearrangement joins TRBV7-9 to TRBJ1-1, with a possible D match to TRBD1 (6 bases). The CDR3 loop spans 15 amino acids. Germline V gene lookup returns CDR1 SEHNR and CDR2 FQNEAQ (reference sequence). The V end lost 4 bases, the J end lost 1 base, and 13 bases lay between the germline ends.

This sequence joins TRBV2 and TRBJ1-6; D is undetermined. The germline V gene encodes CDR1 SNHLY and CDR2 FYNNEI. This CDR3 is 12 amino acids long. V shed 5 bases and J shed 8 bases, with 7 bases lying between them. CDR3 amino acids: CASSTRDSPLHF. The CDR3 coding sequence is TGTGCCAGCAGTACTCGGGATTCACCCCTCCACTTT. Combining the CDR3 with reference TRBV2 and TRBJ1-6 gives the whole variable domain EPEVTQTPSHQVTQMGQEVILRCVPISNHLYFYWYRQILGQKVEFLVSFYNNEISEKSEIFDDQFSVERPDGSNFTLKIRSTKLEDSAMYFCASSTRDSPLHFGNGTRLTVT.

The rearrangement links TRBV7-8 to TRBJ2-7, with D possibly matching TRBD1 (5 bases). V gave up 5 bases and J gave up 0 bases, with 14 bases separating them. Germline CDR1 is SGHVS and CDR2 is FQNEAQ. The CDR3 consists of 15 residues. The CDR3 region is CASSGWGGDSYEQYF. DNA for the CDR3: TGTGCCAGCAGCGGCTGGGGCGGCGACTCCTACGAGCAGTACTTC.

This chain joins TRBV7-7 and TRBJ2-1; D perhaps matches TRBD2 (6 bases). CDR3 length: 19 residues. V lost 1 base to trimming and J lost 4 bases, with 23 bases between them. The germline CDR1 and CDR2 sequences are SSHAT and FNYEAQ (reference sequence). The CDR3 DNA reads TGTGCCAGCAGCTTAGAACCCCAGTCCCGGGCGGGAAAATACAATGAGCAGTTCTTC. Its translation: CASSLEPQSRAGKYNEQFF.

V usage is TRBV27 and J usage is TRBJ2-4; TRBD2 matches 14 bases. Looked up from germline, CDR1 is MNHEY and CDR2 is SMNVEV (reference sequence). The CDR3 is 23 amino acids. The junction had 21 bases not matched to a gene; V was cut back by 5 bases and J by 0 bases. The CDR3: CASSATGPGLAGEGGLAKNIQYF. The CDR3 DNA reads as TGTGCCAGCAGTGCCACGGGACCGGGACTAGCGGGAGAGGGGGGGTTAGCCAAAAACATTCAGTACTTC.

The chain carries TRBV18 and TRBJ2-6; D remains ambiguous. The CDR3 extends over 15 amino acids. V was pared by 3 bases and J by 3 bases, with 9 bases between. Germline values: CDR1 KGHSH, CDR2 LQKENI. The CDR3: CASSPAESGANVLTF. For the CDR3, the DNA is TGTGCCAGCTCACCGGCGGAGAGTGGGGCCAACGTCCTGACTTTC.